This TCR beta chain was captured by sequencing in a study of cytomegalovirus exposure and HLA in healthy donors. The CDR3 is 14 amino acids. V was clipped by 4 bases and J by 2 bases, with 13 bases between them. The V gene's germline CDR1 is SGHTS and CDR2 YDEGEE. Amplification used 60 Vbeta primers and 13 Jbeta primers. The protocol was immunoSEQ multiplex PCR, while the TCRdb copy is restricted to in-frame clones and leaves out a portion. The table lists 100,000 to 150,000 clones, 81% of them singletons. V usage is TRBV5-8 and J usage is TRBJ2-7; D not certain. The TCR comes from a man in his late teens or twenties in good health and CMV-seronegative. Sequencing was done on a sample of PBMCs. CDR3 nucleotide sequence: TGTGCCAGCAGCCCCGTTACAGTTACCTACGAGCAGTACTTC. Its protein is CASSPVTVTYEQYF.